This record concerns one T cell receptor (beta chain) sequence. As yet, its antigen is unknown. The data were obtained in a study of T cell responses to AZD1222 COVID-19 vaccine. Broader study findings: Two doses of AZD1222 preceded a rise in Spike-specific TCR breadth and depth. Donor demographics were predominantly white British with a female majority; clonal diversity may be underestimated.

The table came from immunoSEQ multiplex PCR; TCRdb's copy has only in-frame clones and leaves some out. The sample yields approximately 140,000 clones, 90% to 95% seen once. Some second doses came at about 4 weeks and others at about 12 weeks; these were pooled. CDR3 size: 14 residues. The germline gives CDR1 MGHRA, CDR2 YSYEKL. Between the trimmed V and J ends, which lost 4 bases and 7 bases, there was a span of 13 bases. This chain uses TRBV4-1 with TRBJ1-4, with D hard to call. The source was peripheral blood, collected 28 days after the second AZD1222 dose. This clonotype was sampled from an adult who received the AZD1222 COVID-19 vaccine. CDR3 region: CASSPTPLSEKLFF. In DNA, the CDR3 is TGCGCCAGCAGCCCCACACCGTTGAGTGAAAAACTGTTTTTT.